Reported below is one T cell receptor (beta chain). There is no known antigen for this receptor. The sample holds no much larger clone one base away, and base qualities are not on file. These data come from a study of blood T cell repertoires in COVID-19 (dated by TCRdb to the early 2020s). Context from the whole study: Samples covering the acute and convalescent phases of COVID-19 were provided by collaborators in the United States, Italy and Spain. Deeply sampled blood TCRbeta repertoires from subjects exposed to, actively infected with, or recovered from COVID-19 were included in the dataset. The samples were drawn from two sources: the first 160 participants of the ongoing ImmuneRACE study, and over 1,000 subjects contributed by 6 global collaborators. Where available, HLA class I and class II types were obtained from metadata supplied by the sample provider rather than from assay-based typing. The material from the prospective study consisted of cDNA or gDNA derived from T cells, B-cell-depleted T cells, or PBMCs. Sample metadata almost always included a de-identified subject ID, COVID-19 status, age in years and sex. The repertoires were released in a freely available public database meant as a resource for research on the immune response to SARS-CoV-2. General conclusions and limits of the study: How much clinical and demographic metadata was included differed by source and by participant, and the metadata was provided uncurated.

The CDR3 holds 13 amino acids from the cysteine to the phenylalanine. The retained sequence is limited to the CDR3, 39 bases, with the frame set at the first base. V loses 7 bases at its end and J loses 2 bases; junction bases beyond the gene matches: 5. The CDR1 and CDR2 encoded by the germline V gene are MNHEY and SVGAGI. Enrolling through a virtual design, the prospective study's participants ranged in age from about 18 to 89 years and lived across roughly 23 United States geographic areas. To assign participants to cohorts, the prospective study relied on clinical history that participants themselves reported in a screening survey and a study questionnaire. Exposed participants were defined as having been in contact with someone with a PCR-confirmed or clinician-diagnosed COVID-19 case within 2 weeks of study entry. In the prospective study, whole blood, serum and a nasopharyngeal or oropharyngeal swab were collected from each participant by mobile phlebotomists. Prospective study participants could optionally give additional blood draws and questionnaires over an approximately 2-month period. Before DNA extraction, prospective study blood samples were shipped either frozen or at room temperature.

TCRbeta CDR3 regions were amplified from genomic DNA by means of the immunoSEQ Assay, a bias-controlled multiplex PCR. The original pipeline was this. The number of nucleated cells in each sample was estimated from the amplification of reference gene primers within the assay. To quantify the absolute abundance of each unique TCRbeta CDR3 rearrangement, sequence reads were collapsed and filtered. For each sample, productive Simpson clonality was calculated as the square root of Simpson's diversity index across productive rearrangements. TCRdb limited this immuneACCESS table to in-frame rearrangements with V and J called. A share of clones is missing; checked studies link under half to unresolved V genes, and the rest is unexplained. V and J calls and clone size are given by that table; D and trimming were obtained from the DNA. Counted in this sample were approximately 300,000 clones; 85% to 95% of them appeared once. Roughly 3.9% of the sample is taken by the ten largest.

The sequence came from a woman aged 25-40 years who had been exposed to COVID-19. The V and J segments used are TRBV6-5 and TRBJ2-7; 7 nucleotides in the junction match TRBD2. The sequencing input was PBMCs or T cells enriched from blood (not recorded which). The base sequence is TGTGCCAGCACTCCGGGGGGAGCCTACGAGCAGTACTTC. It codes for CASTPGGAYEQYF.